This T cell receptor (beta chain) was captured in a study of T-cell reconstitution after alpha-beta-depleted transplantation in children listed by TCRdb under 2016. In terms of the full investigation: T-cell immune reconstitution after TCRalphabeta/CD19-depleted allogeneic hematopoietic cell transplantation in children was quantitatively tracked in the study by means of TCR repertoire profiling.

General conclusions and limits of the study: The high TCRbeta diversity at day 60 in some patients was ascribed to recipient T cells and intrathymic progenitors that had survived conditioning. Over the following months the frequencies of hyperexpanded clones went down, and after one year T-cell counts and TCRbeta diversity were mostly credited to newly produced T cells. About two months after transplant, the apparently early recovery of alphabetaT-cell counts reportedly depended on just several hundred clones that had expanded rapidly and came from non-depleted graft cells.

The meaning of the sample's treatment or condition label: allogeneic hematopoietic cell transplantation with graft depleted of TCRalphabeta T cells and CD19 B cells. TCRalphabeta/CD19-depleted allogeneic hematopoietic cell grafts were given to the transplant recipients, all of whom were children. Notes on this clonotype: What this receptor recognizes is not known. This may be a read error, as it is one base from a much larger clone.

Library preparation employed PCR. These reads were obtained on an Illumina HiSeq 2500. To normalize quantification of the TCRbeta repertoire, the TCR libraries were built with molecular barcoding that relied on unique molecular identifiers. Using fastp trimming at Q25 and MiXCR clonotype assembly, TCRdb reanalyzed the public sequencing data and kept in-frame beta chains. When rows share a CDR3 protein, they turn into one entry using the most common DNA and genes. For this sample there are hundreds of thousands of distinct CDR3 sequences; roughly 24% appear just once. The ten most abundant clones make up roughly 2.7% of the sample. The germline V gene supplies CDR1 SQVTM and CDR2 ANQGSEA. The cysteine opens and the phenylalanine closes a CDR3 of 13 amino acids. Here the CDR3 DNA is all that survives: 39 bases in frame from base 1.

The rearrangement joined TRBV29-1 to TRBJ2-3, with TRBD2 as a weak D call on 6 bases. Sample: PBMCs, taken before TCRalphabeta/CD19-depleted stem cell transplant. The receptor's source is a girl aged 2-10 years with Fanconi anemia, due to receive a stem cell transplant. The CDR3 has the sequence CGVELWEEDTQYF. The DNA sequence is as follows: TGCGGCGTTGAGCTGTGGGAGGAAGATACGCAGTATTTT.